The clone carrying this TCR beta chain has a handful of counts. This sample was taken from a study of blood T cell repertoires in COVID-19. TCRdb keeps only in-frame clones here, not all; method: immunoSEQ multiplex PCR. The sample holds tens of thousands of clones, around 80% seen once. This CDR3 has 14 residues. The V end lost 10 bases, the J end lost 7 bases, and 17 bases lay between the germline ends. The germline gives CDR1 SNHLY, CDR2 FYNNEI. The sequenced material came from peripheral blood. V usage is TRBV2 and J usage is TRBJ1-6, with a tentative D call TRBD1 (5 bases). This receptor was taken from a human donor in a cohort sampled during active COVID-19. DNA for the CDR3: TGTGCCACCTTTTTGGGGGGTCCAAATTCACCCCTCCACTTT. Its translation is CATFLGGPNSPLHF.